The 3 T cell receptor beta chains reported below all come from one sample, sequenced in a study of T-cell memory formation after mild COVID-19. TCRdb re-derived calls from the 5' RACE reads in MiXCR, one entry per CDR3 protein. The profile covers 210,000 or so distinct CDR3 sequences, with around 30% appearing a single time and about 10% taken by the ten largest. The sample consisted of PBMCs or a T cell subset sorted from them (not recorded which). All receptors come from an adult woman who had mild COVID-19 (a few samples of this study predate the infection). Cell type and time point are not known.

In its sample, this clonotype was seen a few times. The chain has TRBV18 and TRBJ2-7; perhaps TRBD2 as D (6 bases). Germline V gene data show CDR1 as KGHSH and CDR2 as LQKENI. The CDR3 has 16 residues. V was cut by 2 bases and J by 1 base, with 15 bases left in between. The CDR3 DNA reads as TGTGCCAGCTCACCAGCCGGGGGTGGTGGGTCCTACGAGCAGTACTTC. Its protein product is CASSPAGGGGSYEQYF.

The chain joins TRBV5-1 to TRBJ2-1; TRBD1 agrees at 7 bases. The germline V gene encodes CDR1 SGHRS and CDR2 YFSETQ. The CDR3 is 15 amino acids. The V gene end was trimmed by 0 bases and the J gene end by 9 bases; junction bases not matched to a gene: 9. The CDR3 reads CASSLGGGAESEQFF. CDR3 sequence (DNA): TGCGCCAGCAGCTTGGGAGGGGGCGCAGAAAGTGAGCAGTTCTTC.

The chain joins TRBV5-1 to TRBJ2-7; TRBD2 might be the D (6 bases). CDR3 size: 16 residues. CDR1 is SGHRS, CDR2 YFSETQ, per germline. Trimming took off 1 base at V and 7 bases at J, with 21 bases between the two ends. The CDR3 reads CASSLSPVATGGEQYF. The CDR3 region has the DNA TGCGCCAGCAGCTTGAGCCCCGTAGCTACCGGGGGAGAGCAGTACTTC.